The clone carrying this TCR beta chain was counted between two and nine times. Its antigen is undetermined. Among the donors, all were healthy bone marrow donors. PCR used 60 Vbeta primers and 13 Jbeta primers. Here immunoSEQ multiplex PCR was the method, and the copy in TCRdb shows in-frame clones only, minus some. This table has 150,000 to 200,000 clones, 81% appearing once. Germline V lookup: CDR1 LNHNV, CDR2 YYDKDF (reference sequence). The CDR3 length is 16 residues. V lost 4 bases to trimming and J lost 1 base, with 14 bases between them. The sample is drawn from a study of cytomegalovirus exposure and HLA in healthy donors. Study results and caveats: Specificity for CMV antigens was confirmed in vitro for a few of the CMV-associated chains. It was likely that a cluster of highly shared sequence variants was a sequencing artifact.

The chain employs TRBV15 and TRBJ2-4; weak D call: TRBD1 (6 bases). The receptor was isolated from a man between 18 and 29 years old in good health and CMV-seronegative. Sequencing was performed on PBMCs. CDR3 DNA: TGTGCCACCAGCAAAGATACAGGGCATGCCAAAAACATTCAGTACTTC. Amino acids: CATSKDTGHAKNIQYF.